This TCR beta chain was obtained from a study of T-cell memory formation after mild COVID-19. With constant-segment primers, 5'RACE yielded cDNA libraries of TCR alpha and TCR beta that carried sample barcodes and UMIs. One entry per CDR3 protein results from TCRdb running MiXCR on the 5' RACE reads. The sample lists about 500,000 distinct CDR3 sequences, roughly 21% occurring once. Germline V lookup: CDR1 SGHNT, CDR2 YENEEA. This CDR3 has 16 amino acids. With 6 bases removed from V and 6 bases from J, the gap between germline ends came to 20 bases. The sample taken for sequencing was PBMCs or a T cell subset sorted from them (not recorded which). V and J are TRBV11-3 and TRBJ2-2; D is perhaps TRBD1 (6 bases). The TCR sequence derives from an adult woman who had mild COVID-19 (a few samples of this study predate the infection). Cell type and time point are not known. The CDR3 bases are TGTGCCAGCAGGGTACGGGACAATCGAGGCGCCGGGGAGCTGTTTTTT. Amino acids: CASRVRDNRGAGELFF.